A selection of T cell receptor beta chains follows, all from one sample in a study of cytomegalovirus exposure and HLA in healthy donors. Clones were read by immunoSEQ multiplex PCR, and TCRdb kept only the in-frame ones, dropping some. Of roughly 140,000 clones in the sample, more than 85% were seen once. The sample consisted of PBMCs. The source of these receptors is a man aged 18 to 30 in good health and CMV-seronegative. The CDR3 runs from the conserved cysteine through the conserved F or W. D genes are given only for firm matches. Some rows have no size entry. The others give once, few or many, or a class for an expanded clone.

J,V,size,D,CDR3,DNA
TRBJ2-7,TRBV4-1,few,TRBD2,CASSPPPHNSGAYEQYF,TGCGCCAGCAGCCCACCCCCCCACAATAGCGGGGCCTACGAGCAGTACTTC
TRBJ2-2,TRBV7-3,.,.,CASSLSGTGELFF,TGTGCCAGCAGCTTATCGGGGACCGGGGAGCTGTTTTTT
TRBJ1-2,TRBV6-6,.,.,CASSYSNYGYTF,TGTGCCAGCAGTTACAGCAACTATGGCTACACCTTC
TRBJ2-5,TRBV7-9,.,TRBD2,CASSRAASGQPSQYF,TGTGCCAGCAGCAGGGCCGCTAGCGGGCAGCCGTCCCAGTACTTC
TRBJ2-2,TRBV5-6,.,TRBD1,CASSTTGQGGTGELFF,TGTGCCAGCAGCACAACTGGACAGGGCGGTACCGGGGAGCTGTTTTTT
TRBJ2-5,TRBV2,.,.,CASSGEETQYF,TGTGCCAGCAGTGGAGAAGAGACCCAGTACTTC
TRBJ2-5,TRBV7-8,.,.,CASSLGGLETQYF,TGTGCCAGCAGCTTAGGGGGCCTAGAGACCCAGTACTTC
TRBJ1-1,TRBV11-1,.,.,CASSLGMGATEAFF,TGTGCCAGCAGCCTAGGGATGGGGGCGACTGAAGCTTTCTTT
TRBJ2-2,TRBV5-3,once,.,CARSLVGAAGTGELFF,TGTGCCAGAAGCTTGGTGGGGGCGGCGGGCACCGGGGAGCTGTTTTTT
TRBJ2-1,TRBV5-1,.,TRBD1,CASSFRTGGLYNEQFF,TGCGCCAGCAGCTTCCGGACAGGGGGGCTCTACAATGAGCAGTTCTTC
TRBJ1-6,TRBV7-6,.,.,CASSPGRSYNSPLHF,TGTGCCAGCAGCCCCGGGAGATCCTATAATTCACCCCTCCACTTT
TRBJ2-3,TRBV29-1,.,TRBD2,CSVDGLAGARTDTQYF,TGCAGCGTTGATGGACTAGCGGGGGCGCGCACAGATACGCAGTATTTT
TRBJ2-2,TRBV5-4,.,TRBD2,CASSPSGRTGGELFF,TGTGCCAGCAGCCCTAGCGGGAGAACGGGCGGGGAGCTGTTTTTT
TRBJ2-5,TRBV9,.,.,CASTPRDSALGGPQYF,TGTGCCAGCACCCCAAGGGATAGCGCCCTGGGGGGTCCCCAGTACTTC
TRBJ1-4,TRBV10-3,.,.,CAIRDNNEKLFF,TGTGCCATCAGGGACAATAATGAAAAACTGTTTTTT
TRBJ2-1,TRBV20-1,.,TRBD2,CSAGTIDEQFF,TGCAGTGCAGGGACTATCGATGAGCAGTTCTTC
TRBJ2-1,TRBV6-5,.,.,CASSSRTVYNEQFF,TGTGCCAGCAGTTCCAGGACAGTCTACAATGAGCAGTTCTTC
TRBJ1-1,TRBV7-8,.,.,CASSLANGGLNTEAFF,TGTGCCAGCAGCTTAGCTAATGGGGGCCTAAACACTGAAGCTTTCTTT
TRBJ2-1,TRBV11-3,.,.,CASSLTTGSSYNEQFF,TGTGCCAGCAGCTTAACAACAGGGAGCTCCTACAATGAGCAGTTCTTC
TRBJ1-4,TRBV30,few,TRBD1,CAWSHGQGGTNEKLFF,TGTGCCTGGAGCCACGGACAGGGAGGAACTAATGAAAAACTGTTTTTT
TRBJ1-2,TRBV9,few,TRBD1,CASSVARDRNYGYTF,TGTGCCAGCAGCGTAGCCAGGGACAGGAACTATGGCTACACCTTC
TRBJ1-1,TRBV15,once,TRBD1,CATVGPGQGAGSHTEAFF,TGTGCCACCGTGGGGCCGGGACAGGGGGCCGGATCGCACACTGAAGCTTTCTTT
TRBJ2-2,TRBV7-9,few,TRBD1,CASSSTGQQNTGELFF,TGTGCCAGCAGCTCAACGGGACAGCAAAACACCGGGGAGCTGTTTTTT
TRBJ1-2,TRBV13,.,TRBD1,CASSFQGAIIYGYTF,TGTGCCAGCAGCTTTCAGGGGGCGATAATCTATGGCTACACCTTC
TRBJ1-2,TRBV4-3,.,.,CASSQDAGIRGGYTF,TGCGCCAGCAGCCAAGACGCGGGGATTCGGGGTGGCTACACCTTC